This T cell receptor (beta chain) stems from a study of cytomegalovirus exposure and HLA in healthy donors. Study findings and constraints: For most TCR beta V segments, an earlier analysis put the productive rate at about 90% or about 30% of the time.

About this clone: Its antigen is not known.

The PCR used 60 Vbeta and 13 Jbeta primers. The protocol was immunoSEQ multiplex PCR, while the TCRdb copy is restricted to in-frame clones and leaves out a portion. Of about 120,000 clones listed, approximately 15% are singletons. Sample: PBMCs. The TCR originated in a woman between 18 and 29 years old in good health and CMV-seronegative.

The CDR3 DNA sequence: TGTGCCAGCAGCGCAGGGCCAACAGGGGGCACTGAAGCTTTCTTT. Residues: CASSAGPTGGTEAFF. The chain couples TRBV7-3 to TRBJ1-1; 8 positions agree with TRBD1. Germline V gives CDR1 SGHTA, CDR2 FQGTGA. With V trimmed by 5 bases and J by 4 bases, 9 bases remained unmatched. The CDR3 loop spans 15 amino acids. The full variable domain, with the rest looked up from reference TRBV7-3 and TRBJ1-1, is GAGVSQTPSNKVTEKGKYVELRCDPISGHTALYWYRQSLGQGPEFLIYFQGTGAADDSGLPNDRFFAVRPEGSVSTLKIQRTERGDSAVYLCASSAGPTGGTEAFFGQGTRLTVV.